This T cell receptor beta chain appears in the sequencing data of a study of blood T cell repertoires in COVID-19. On the study more broadly: Specimens from acute and convalescent COVID-19 originated in the United States, Italy and Spain.

Here immunoSEQ multiplex PCR was the method, and the copy in TCRdb shows in-frame clones only, minus some. The sample yields around 290,000 clones, about 86% seen once. Per the germline V gene, CDR1 is SGHAT and CDR2 is FQNNGV. The CDR3 covers 15 residues. Trimming left V 6 bases short and J 4 bases short, with 19 bases between. The material sequenced was peripheral blood. The chain joins TRBV11-2 to TRBJ2-7; the D gene is possibly TRBD2 (7 bases). This clonotype originated in a woman aged 70-85 years with COVID-19, enrolled during active disease. This CDR3 reads CASRPPSGGKYEQYF. The CDR3 DNA reads TGTGCCAGCAGACCCCCCTCGGGGGGCAAATACGAGCAGTACTTC.